This T cell receptor (beta chain) is drawn from a study of regulatory T cells in long-lasting Graves disease. Noted time point: newly diagnosed GD, antithyroid drugs for less than 3 months. Scientists built the TCR library using RNA that was extracted from PBMCs. Graves' disease diagnosis followed American Thyroid Association guidelines. The authors built TCR beta libraries using iRepertoire HTBI primers and Arm-PCR of CDR3 regions. TCRdb re-analysed the multiplex PCR reads in MiXCR, keeping a single row per CDR3 protein. The table shows 400,000 to 500,000 distinct CDR3 sequences, with 11% to 15% occurring only once. The V segment lost 7 bases and the J segment 1 base; nucleotides outside the gene matches: 3. The CDR3 extends over 14 amino acids. Germline CDR1 is LNHDA and CDR2 is SQIVND (reference sequence). Regarding the study as a whole: New patients shared more than 750 public clonotypes, fewer than the 2,500 to 3,000 shared by persistent patients.

The sample holds many counts of this clonotype. The antigen remains unidentified. The same sample was also studied in work on T cells in Graves' hyperthyroidism and ophthalmopathy. As that study records: Ophthalmopathy and stable hyperthyroidism were separated by a 13 V-J model. A median 6.5 months before onset, the model predicted ophthalmopathy.

This chain joins TRBV19 and TRBJ2-2, with 7 nucleotides matching TRBD1. This specimen consisted of peripheral blood mononuclear cells (PBMCs), obtained at new diagnosis, from a patient treated with antithyroid drugs. The source is a woman between 50 and 59 years old with Graves disease. Written as DNA, the CDR3 is TGTGCCAGTATCGGGACAGTGAACACCGGGGAGCTGTTTTTT. Its protein product is CASIGTVNTGELFF.